Listed below are T cell receptor beta chains from one sample, sequenced in a study of blood T cell repertoires in COVID-19. Sequencing was performed with immunoSEQ multiplex PCR; in TCRdb, only in-frame clones are kept and a portion is missing. The sample consists of about 150,000 clones, around 88% of them appearing once. The sequenced sample consisted of peripheral blood. Every receptor here comes from a human donor in a cohort sampled during active COVID-19. CDR3s include the opening cysteine and the closing phenylalanine or tryptophan. Fields, in order: J gene, CDR3 length, D gene, clone size, V gene, CDR3 protein, CDR3 DNA. D genes are given only for firm matches. Some rows mark clone size as missing; the rest say once, few, many or name a class of expanded clone.

TRBJ1-1 | 18 | NA | NA | TRBV5-1 | CASSLVSFLRGQNTEAFF | TGCGCCAGCAGCTTGGTTAGTTTCCTCAGGGGACAGAACACTGAAGCTTTCTTT
TRBJ1-6 | 14 | NA | NA | TRBV3-1/TRBV3-2 | CASSSGLGALPLHF | TGTGCCAGCAGCTCTGGGTTGGGGGCCTTGCCCCTCCACTTT
TRBJ1-1 | 13 | NA | few | TRBV7-9 | CASSFQGNTEAFF | TGTGCCAGCAGCTTCCAGGGTAACACTGAAGCTTTCTTT
TRBJ1-2 | 12 | TRBD1 | NA | TRBV30 | CAWTPGQVGYTF | TGTGCCTGGACCCCCGGACAGGTTGGCTACACCTTC
TRBJ2-7 | 13 | NA | NA | TRBV12-3/TRBV12-4 | CASSPGTDYEQYF | TGTGCCAGCAGTCCCGGGACTGACTACGAGCAGTACTTC
TRBJ2-7 | 12 | NA | NA | TRBV6-6 | CASSYPGYEQYF | TGTGCCAGCAGTTACCCCGGGTACGAGCAGTACTTC
TRBJ1-4 | 16 | NA | NA | TRBV1 | CTSSQDEVPRGEKLFF | TGCACCAGCAGCCAAGATGAGGTCCCTCGAGGAGAAAAACTGTTTTTT
TRBJ2-1 | 16 | TRBD2 | NA | TRBV11-3 | CASSPSVLLAGGREFF | TGTGCCAGCAGCCCCAGCGTCTTACTAGCGGGAGGGCGGGAGTTCTTC
TRBJ2-5 | 14 | TRBD2 | NA | TRBV25-1 | CASSVLAGGETQYF | TGTGCCAGCAGTGTACTAGCGGGAGGTGAGACCCAGTACTTC
TRBJ2-5 | 14 | NA | NA | TRBV9 | CASGRGGYQETQYF | TGTGCCAGCGGCCGGGGTGGATACCAAGAGACCCAGTACTTC
TRBJ2-7 | 15 | TRBD2 | NA | TRBV3-1/TRBV3-2 | CASSKLAGGPREQYF | TGTGCCAGCAGCAAACTAGCGGGGGGGCCGAGGGAGCAGTACTTC
TRBJ2-7 | 15 | TRBD2 | NA | TRBV9 | CASSRTSGGPLEQYF | TGTGCCAGCAGCAGAACTAGCGGGGGGCCCCTAGAGCAGTACTTC
TRBJ2-3 | 16 | TRBD2 | NA | TRBV3-1/TRBV3-2 | CASSRQTSGAPVTQYF | TGTGCCAGCAGCCGCCAGACTAGCGGGGCCCCAGTTACGCAGTATTTT
TRBJ2-7 | 14 | TRBD1 | once | TRBV29-1 | CSVDFRTGSNEQYF | TGCAGCGTAGACTTCAGGACAGGTTCCAACGAGCAGTACTTC
TRBJ1-2 | 14 | NA | once | TRBV3-1/TRBV3-2 | CASSQAASNYGYTF | TGTGCCAGCAGCCAGGCGGCCTCTAACTATGGCTACACCTTC
TRBJ2-7 | 13 | NA | NA | TRBV2 | CARGRGVSYEQYF | TGTGCCAGAGGGCGCGGGGTCTCCTACGAGCAGTACTTC
TRBJ1-1 | 17 | NA | once | TRBV6-1 | CASSGRGTHLTYTEAFF | TGTGCCAGCAGTGGACGAGGGACTCACTTAACGTACACTGAAGCTTTCTTT
TRBJ2-5 | 15 | NA | NA | TRBV3-1/TRBV3-2 | CASSQERGIGETQYF | TGTGCCAGCAGCCAAGAAAGGGGAATAGGAGAGACCCAGTACTTC
TRBJ2-7 | 16 | NA | many | TRBV13 | CASSPSDRGNPTGQYF | TGTGCCAGCAGCCCCTCGGACCGCGGAAATCCTACAGGGCAGTACTTC
TRBJ2-7 | 14 | TRBD1 | NA | TRBV5-8 | CASSSGTGAYEQYF | TGTGCCAGCAGCTCCGGGACAGGGGCCTACGAGCAGTACTTC
TRBJ2-3 | 14 | TRBD1 | NA | TRBV5-4 | CASSTPDRVDTQYF | TGTGCCAGCAGCACCCCGGACAGGGTTGATACGCAGTATTTT
TRBJ2-7 | 14 | TRBD2 | NA | TRBV9 | CASSVAEGGYEQYF | TGTGCCAGCAGCGTAGCGGAGGGAGGGTACGAGCAGTACTTC
TRBJ2-7 | 12 | TRBD1 | NA | TRBV6-5 | CASRLQGDEQYF | TGTGCCAGCAGGCTGCAGGGGGACGAGCAGTACTTC
TRBJ2-3 | 15 | TRBD2 | NA | TRBV29-1 | CSVEGPAGVGDTQYF | TGCAGCGTTGAAGGCCCAGCGGGGGTCGGGGATACGCAGTATTTT
TRBJ2-2 | 13 | NA | NA | TRBV7-7 | CASSQERVGELFF | TGTGCTAGCAGCCAGGAGCGGGTCGGGGAGCTGTTTTTT
TRBJ1-6 | 13 | TRBD1 | NA | TRBV3-1/TRBV3-2 | CATGDRVNSPLHF | TGTGCCACGGGGGACAGGGTTAATTCACCCCTCCACTTT
TRBJ1-2 | 16 | TRBD1 | NA | TRBV6-2/TRBV6-3 | CASSRDRGPHNYGYTF | TGTGCCAGCAGCCGGGACAGGGGACCCCACAACTATGGCTACACCTTC
TRBJ1-4 | 16 | NA | NA | TRBV6-6 | CASSSPAGTTNEKLFF | TGTGCCAGCAGTTCCCCGGCAGGGACAACTAATGAAAAACTGTTTTTT
TRBJ2-2 | 15 | NA | few | TRBV5-1 | CASSLLSGGAGELFF | TGCGCCAGCAGCCTTCTGAGTGGGGGCGCCGGGGAGCTGTTTTTT
TRBJ2-3 | 15 | NA | NA | TRBV6-5 | CASTITQGGTDTQYF | TGTGCCAGCACCATAACACAGGGTGGCACAGATACGCAGTATTTT
TRBJ2-1 | 15 | TRBD2 | NA | TRBV7-3 | CASSSRLAGGDEQFF | TGTGCCAGCAGCTCTCGACTAGCGGGGGGCGATGAGCAGTTCTTC
TRBJ1-2 | 13 | TRBD1 | NA | TRBV30 | CASIPGRGGGYTF | TGTGCCTCAATCCCTGGCCGAGGGGGCGGCTACACCTTC
TRBJ1-2 | 16 | TRBD1 | NA | TRBV3-1/TRBV3-2 | CASSPRGGQGPYGYTF | TGTGCCAGCAGCCCACGAGGGGGACAGGGCCCTTATGGCTACACCTTC
TRBJ2-7 | 19 | TRBD1 | NA | TRBV4-1 | CASSQDWARGRFNPYEQYF | TGCGCCAGCAGCCAAGACTGGGCCAGGGGGAGATTTAATCCCTACGAGCAGTACTTC
TRBJ1-1 | 15 | NA | NA | TRBV7-6 | CASSLTPGDNTEAFF | TGTGCCAGCAGCTTAACCCCAGGGGATAACACTGAAGCTTTCTTT
TRBJ2-3 | 15 | NA | NA | TRBV5-1 | CASSSFSGKTDTQYF | TGCGCCAGCAGCTCCTTTAGCGGTAAAACAGATACGCAGTATTTT
TRBJ2-7 | 16 | TRBD1 | NA | TRBV7-6 | CASSFSPGTGESEQYF | TGTGCCAGCAGCTTCTCTCCCGGGACAGGGGAGTCCGAGCAGTACTTC
TRBJ1-1 | 13 | NA | NA | TRBV6-5 | CASRKGVNTEAFF | TGTGCCAGCAGGAAAGGAGTGAACACTGAAGCTTTCTTT
TRBJ1-3 | 15 | NA | NA | TRBV5-1 | CASSLADSSGNTIYF | TGCGCCAGCAGCTTGGCCGACAGCTCTGGAAACACCATATATTTT
TRBJ2-7 | 14 | TRBD2 | NA | TRBV6-5 | CASSYSRTSDEQYF | TGTGCCAGCAGTTACTCGCGGACTAGCGACGAGCAGTACTTC